This is a list of T cell receptor beta chains from one sample in a study of T cell repertoires in cytomegalovirus infection. TCRdb independently ran MiXCR on the reads; one entry per CDR3 protein. Of over 300,000 distinct CDR3 sequences in the sample, roughly a sixth were seen once. Input material: PBMCs. The receptors originated from a human donor in good health (CMV status not recorded). Some clones in this sample may be carry-over from other donors' samples. Both conserved end residues are part of each CDR3. A D gene is named only where the DNA matches it firmly. Clone size is given for some rows only: seen once, a few or many times, or a class if the clone is expanded.

D gene: TRBD1
V gene: TRBV12-5
J gene: TRBJ2-5
clone size: many
CDR3 DNA: TGTGCTAGTGGTACCCCAGGGGGCGGAGAGACCCAGTACTTC
CDR3 protein: CASGTPGGGETQYF

D gene: NA
V gene: TRBV5-4
J gene: TRBJ2-5
clone size: many
CDR3 DNA: TGTGCCAGCAGCTTGGCGTACATGGCAGGAGGGAGAGAGACCCAGTACTTC
CDR3 protein: CASSLAYMAGGRETQYF

D gene: TRBD2
V gene: TRBV20-1
J gene: TRBJ2-1
clone size: NA
CDR3 DNA: TGCAGTGCTAGAGATGCCCCTAGCGGTCCCCAGGGTGAGCAGTTCTTC
CDR3 protein: CSARDAPSGPQGEQFF

D gene: NA
V gene: TRBV6-6
J gene: TRBJ2-1
clone size: few
CDR3 DNA: TGTGCCAGCAGTTACTCGTGGGACAATTCCTACAATGAGCAGTTCTTC
CDR3 protein: CASSYSWDNSYNEQFF

D gene: NA
V gene: TRBV20-1
J gene: TRBJ1-2
clone size: NA
CDR3 DNA: TGCAGTGCTAGAGACCGCAGGGAACTTACTAACTATGGCTACACCTTC
CDR3 protein: CSARDRRELTNYGYTF

D gene: NA
V gene: TRBV7-2
J gene: TRBJ1-1
clone size: many
CDR3 DNA: TGTGCCAGCAGCCTCGGAGGGTTGAACACTGAAGCTTTCTTT
CDR3 protein: CASSLGGLNTEAFF

D gene: NA
V gene: TRBV25-1
J gene: TRBJ1-5
clone size: NA
CDR3 DNA: TGTGCCAGCAGTAACGCGGGGGGGGTTGGCCAGCCCCAGCATTTT
CDR3 protein: CASSNAGGVGQPQHF

D gene: NA
V gene: TRBV6-6
J gene: TRBJ2-2
clone size: NA
CDR3 DNA: TGTGCCAGCAGTCGAAGCTTCAGCCCCACCGGGGAGCTGTTTTTT
CDR3 protein: CASSRSFSPTGELFF

D gene: NA
V gene: TRBV4-1
J gene: TRBJ1-5
clone size: few
CDR3 DNA: TGCGCCAGCAGCCAAGGAAGGGGGGATGCGGGTCAGCCCCAGCATTTT
CDR3 protein: CASSQGRGDAGQPQHF

D gene: NA
V gene: TRBV6-5
J gene: TRBJ1-2
clone size: few
CDR3 DNA: TGTGCCAGCAGTTACTCGAACCAGTTCACTAACTATGGCTACACCTTC
CDR3 protein: CASSYSNQFTNYGYTF

D gene: NA
V gene: TRBV3-1
J gene: TRBJ2-3
clone size: many
CDR3 DNA: TGTGCCAGCAGCCAAAGTGGGGGAGATACGCAGTATTTT
CDR3 protein: CASSQSGGDTQYF